The 11 T cell receptor beta chains in this list originate from one sample, sequenced in a study of blood T cell repertoires in COVID-19. The protocol was immunoSEQ multiplex PCR, while the TCRdb copy is restricted to in-frame clones and leaves out a portion. The sample contains some 70,000 clones, 90% to 95% of which appear only once. Sequencing input: peripheral blood. Receptor source: a man aged 40-49 years with COVID-19, enrolled during active disease.

DNA for the CDR3: TGTGCCAGCAGCAAAGGACAGGCCCTCTACGAGCAGTACTTC. Translation: CASSKGQALYEQYF. This chain connects TRBV7-9 to TRBJ2-7; 7 nucleotides agree with TRBD1. With 5 bases clipped from V and 3 bases from J, the junction kept 7 bases outside the gene matches. CDR3 length: 14 amino acids. Germline CDR1 SEHNR, CDR2 FQNEAQ (reference sequence). The full variable domain, with the rest looked up from reference TRBV7-9 and TRBJ2-7, is DTGVSQNPRHKITKRGQNVTFRCDPISEHNRLYWYRQTLGQGPEFLTYFQNEAQLEKSRLLSDRFSAERPKGSFSTLEIQRTEQGDSAMYLCASSKGQALYEQYFGPGTRLTVT.

As regards this clone: One end of the junction varies from germline; a read error may be responsible. The genes are TRBV7-6 and TRBJ2-3, with 12 nucleotides matching TRBD2. The length of the CDR3 is 15 residues. In germline, CDR1 is SGHVS, CDR2 FNYEAQ. As DNA, the CDR3 is TGTGCCAGCAGCCTAGCGGGGGGGAGCACAGATACGCAGTATTTT. Its translation is CASSLAGGSTDTQYF.

This clone has only one observation. This rearrangement joins TRBV13 to TRBJ1-1, with D uncertain. The CDR3 spans 14 residues. V lost 3 bases to trimming and J lost 0 bases, with 8 bases between them. The germline gives CDR1 PRHDT, CDR2 FYEKMQ (reference sequence). CDR3 residues: CASSFEQMNTEAFF. CDR3 DNA sequence: TGTGCCAGCAGCTTTGAACAGATGAACACTGAAGCTTTCTTT.

This clone was counted once. The genes are TRBV30 and TRBJ2-1, with D possibly TRBD2 on 5 matching bases. Between the trimmed V and J ends, which lost 2 bases and 7 bases, there was a span of 9 bases. CDR1 is GTSNPN and CDR2 is SVGIG in the germline V gene (reference sequence). The CDR3 runs 12 residues. In DNA form, the CDR3 reads TGTGCCTGGAGTCCCCGGGGTAATGAGCAGTTCTTC. It encodes CAWSPRGNEQFF.

The chain is built from TRBV2 and TRBJ1-3; TRBD1 matches at 7 bases. Germline V gives CDR1 SNHLY, CDR2 FYNNEI. Germline trimming cut 6 bases from V and 3 bases from J; bases unmatched to any gene: 5. This CDR3 region has 14 residues. The CDR3 region is CASRQGMNGNTIYF. The CDR3 nucleotides read TGTGCCAGCAGACAGGGGATGAATGGAAACACCATATATTTT.

This chain links TRBV5-1 with TRBJ2-1; TRBD2 matches 7 bases. Germline V CDR1 and CDR2: SGHRS, YFSETQ. Trimming removed 0 bases from V and 0 bases from J; junction bases left unmatched: 12. The CDR3 has 19 amino acids. The CDR3 is CASSLGGGLGESSYNEQFF. The DNA of the CDR3 is TGCGCCAGCAGCTTGGGCGGGGGACTGGGAGAAAGCTCCTACAATGAGCAGTTCTTC.

This clone was seen a handful of times. V and J are TRBV6-5 and TRBJ2-7; weak D call: TRBD1 (7 bases). Between the trimmed V and J ends, which lost 4 bases and 4 bases, there was a span of 11 bases. Germline lookup yields CDR1 MNHEY and CDR2 SVGAGI. The CDR3 runs 13 residues. The CDR3 coding sequence is TGTGCCAGCAGTTCCAGGGGGGCGTACGAGCAGTACTTC. It encodes CASSSRGAYEQYF.

The chain couples TRBV19 to TRBJ2-1; TRBD2 matches at 14 bases. Germline assignment: CDR1 LNHDA and CDR2 SQIVND (reference sequence). CDR3 size: 14 residues. The V segment lost 5 bases and the J segment 9 bases; nucleotides outside the gene matches: 3. The CDR3 sequence: CASSGLAGGGEQFF. CDR3 coding DNA: TGTGCCAGTAGTGGACTAGCGGGGGGAGGTGAGCAGTTCTTC.

The V and J genes are TRBV30 and TRBJ1-1; 7 nucleotides match TRBD1. V was clipped by 3 bases and J by 5 bases; unmatched bases: 9. CDR1 GTSNPN and CDR2 SVGIG come from the germline V gene (reference sequence). The CDR3 has 14 residues. Here the CDR3 DNA reads TGTGCCTGGAGCCGAAAGGGGGCGAGTACTGAAGCTTTCTTT. Protein product: CAWSRKGASTEAFF.

The chain carries TRBV3-1 (or the pseudogene TRBV3-2) and TRBJ1-1; D remains ambiguous. Germline assignment: CDR1 LGHDT and CDR2 YNNKEL (reference sequence). V gave up 4 bases and J gave up 1 base, with 13 bases separating them. CDR3 length equals 15 residues. The CDR3 DNA reads TGTGCCAGCAGCCCCGAGGTGGCCCCGAACACTGAAGCTTTCTTT. It specifies CASSPEVAPNTEAFF.

The chain links TRBV15 to TRBJ1-3; possible D gene TRBD1, 6 bases. CDR3 size: 15 residues. V was pared by 0 bases and J by 9 bases, with 15 bases between. Germline V gene lookup returns CDR1 LNHNV and CDR2 YYDKDF (reference sequence). CDR3 region: CATSRDQVTGRTIYF. The CDR3 DNA reads TGTGCCACCAGCAGAGACCAGGTGACAGGCCGCACCATATATTTT. Full variable domain (remainder filled in from reference TRBV15 and TRBJ1-3): DAMVIQNPRYQVTQFGKPVTLSCSQTLNHNVMYWYQQKSSQAPKLLFHYYDKDFNNEADTPDNFQSRRPNTSFCFLDIRSPGLGDTAMYLCATSRDQVTGRTIYFGEGSWLTVV.